This entry lists 3 T cell receptor beta chains sequenced from one sample in a study of shared clonotypes between healthy human individuals (dated by TCRdb to 2019 to 2021). The library was generated by the immunoSEQ multiplex PCR assay. TCRdb carries this immuneACCESS record with in-frame sequences only. Its versions omit some clonotypes, under half of them owing to an unresolved V gene in the studies checked, with the rest unexplained. The sample table lists around 510,000 clones, more than 95% of them with a count of one. The top ten clones comprise about 0.06% of the sample. Material for sequencing was naive CD4+ T cells sorted from blood. This sample's cell subset or site label indicates: CD45RA+ positively selected. These receptors were obtained from a woman aged 25 to 39 in good health.

A single count supports this clone. The chain has TRBV18 and TRBJ2-7, with 11 bases aligning to TRBD1. Germline V gene lookup returns CDR1 KGHSH and CDR2 LQKENI. V trimming: 6 bases; J trimming: 3 bases; junction bases outside the gene matches: 7. The length of the CDR3 is 15 residues. The CDR3 nucleotides are TGTGCCAGCTCGGCGCGGACAGGGGGCGACTACGAGCAGTACTTC. The encoded protein is CASSARTGGDYEQYF.

DNA of the CDR3: TGTGCCAGCAGCTCCCACACTGAAGCTTTCTTT. Amino acid sequence: CASSSHTEAFF. The chain couples TRBV7-3 to TRBJ1-1; D not resolved. V was trimmed by 4 bases and J by 3 bases, leaving 3 bases between them. CDR1 is SGHTA and CDR2 is FQGTGA in the germline V gene. The CDR3 is 11 amino acids.

As to this clone: The sample has other DNA sequences that encode this CDR3 too. This sequence joins TRBV5-1 and TRBJ2-5; D remains unclear. There are 13 residues in the CDR3. Trimming removed 2 bases at V and 0 bases at J, with 5 bases between. Germline V lookup: CDR1 SGHRS, CDR2 YFSETQ. The CDR3 region is CASSLGDQETQYF. The CDR3 DNA reads as TGCGCCAGCAGCTTAGGAGACCAAGAGACCCAGTACTTC.